This is a list of T cell receptor beta chains from one sample in a study of control samples from healthy donors and cancer patients. Sequenced by immunoSEQ multiplex PCR; TCRdb stores in-frame clones only, minus some. The sample holds around 72,000 clones, more than 75% seen once. What was sequenced was blood. Source of these receptors: a man aged 50-60 years in good health. Each CDR3 is given with its conserved first and last residue. D genes are given only for firm matches. Size is stated for part of the rows, as once, few or many counts, or as a class when the clone is expanded.

cdr3_nt: TGTGCCAGCAGCTTAGTTTTTAGCGGGAGCTACAATGAGCAGTTCTTC
cdr3_aa: CASSLVFSGSYNEQFF
d_call: TRBD2
clone_size: .
j_call: TRBJ2-1
v_call: TRBV7-9

cdr3_nt: TGTGCCAACTCTCCACTAGCGGGAAGTTACAATGAGCAGTTCTTC
cdr3_aa: CANSPLAGSYNEQFF
d_call: .
clone_size: .
j_call: TRBJ2-1
v_call: TRBV21-1

cdr3_nt: TGTGCCAGCAGCTTAGCGAAGACGCACCCCGGGGACGATGAGCAGTTCTTC
cdr3_aa: CASSLAKTHPGDDEQFF
d_call: .
clone_size: .
j_call: TRBJ2-1
v_call: TRBV7-9

cdr3_nt: TGTGCCAGCAACCAGAGGGTTCGGAGCACAGATACGCAGTATTTT
cdr3_aa: CASNQRVRSTDTQYF
d_call: .
clone_size: .
j_call: TRBJ2-3
v_call: TRBV2

cdr3_nt: TGTGCCAGCAGTTACGCGGGGGGTAGGCCCTACGAGCAGTACTTC
cdr3_aa: CASSYAGGRPYEQYF
d_call: TRBD2
clone_size: .
j_call: TRBJ2-7
v_call: TRBV6-5

cdr3_nt: TGTGCCAGCAGCAGTGCCGGGACAGCCTACGAGCAGTACTTC
cdr3_aa: CASSSAGTAYEQYF
d_call: TRBD1
clone_size: .
j_call: TRBJ2-7
v_call: TRBV7-2

cdr3_nt: TGTGCCAGCAGTTGGTTCGGGGGGGAGCTGTTTTTT
cdr3_aa: CASSWFGGELFF
d_call: .
clone_size: .
j_call: TRBJ2-2
v_call: TRBV27

cdr3_nt: TGTGCCAGCAGCTTAGATGGCGGGACTAGCCAGTTCTTC
cdr3_aa: CASSLDGGTSQFF
d_call: TRBD2
clone_size: few
j_call: TRBJ2-1
v_call: TRBV7-2

cdr3_nt: TGTGCCAGTAGTCGAACGGGCGGACGGGAAGAGACCCAGTACTTC
cdr3_aa: CASSRTGGREETQYF
d_call: .
clone_size: .
j_call: TRBJ2-5
v_call: TRBV19

cdr3_nt: TGTGCCAGCAGCTTAGACAAGGCCTATGGCTACACCTTC
cdr3_aa: CASSLDKAYGYTF
d_call: .
clone_size: .
j_call: TRBJ1-2
v_call: TRBV7-2

cdr3_nt: TGTGCTAGTGGTGGGACGGGGAACACTGAAGCTTTCTTT
cdr3_aa: CASGGTGNTEAFF
d_call: .
clone_size: .
j_call: TRBJ1-1
v_call: TRBV12-5

cdr3_nt: TGTGCCTGGGGGGCCCTGGGAGTACAATGGGATGAAAAACTGTTTTTT
cdr3_aa: CAWGALGVQWDEKLFF
d_call: .
clone_size: .
j_call: TRBJ1-4
v_call: TRBV30

cdr3_nt: TGTGCCAGCAGCTACACTAGCGGGAGGGCAACCTACAATGAGCAGTTCTTC
cdr3_aa: CASSYTSGRATYNEQFF
d_call: TRBD2
clone_size: .
j_call: TRBJ2-1
v_call: TRBV27

cdr3_nt: TGTGCCAGCAGTGACTCAGCGGGGGCTAACACAGATACGCAGTATTTT
cdr3_aa: CASSDSAGANTDTQYF
d_call: TRBD2
clone_size: .
j_call: TRBJ2-3
v_call: TRBV6-4

cdr3_nt: TGTGCCAGCGGGTGGGACACGGACAATGAGCAGTTCTTC
cdr3_aa: CASGWDTDNEQFF
d_call: .
clone_size: few
j_call: TRBJ2-1
v_call: TRBV2

cdr3_nt: TGTGCCAGCAGTTTTCAACAGGGATCAGGCCAAGCTTTCTTT
cdr3_aa: CASSFQQGSGQAFF
d_call: .
clone_size: few
j_call: TRBJ1-1
v_call: TRBV6-6

cdr3_nt: TGTGCCAGCACAGCCCCCGTGAACTATGGCTACACCTTC
cdr3_aa: CASTAPVNYGYTF
d_call: .
clone_size: once
j_call: TRBJ1-2
v_call: TRBV21-1

cdr3_nt: TGTGCCAGCAGCCTGGGATGGGACAGGGCCACATCCTACGAGCAGTACTTC
cdr3_aa: CASSLGWDRATSYEQYF
d_call: TRBD1
clone_size: .
j_call: TRBJ2-7
v_call: TRBV28

cdr3_nt: TGTGCCAGCAGCTTAATGGGCCAGGGGCAGTTCTTC
cdr3_aa: CASSLMGQGQFF
d_call: .
clone_size: .
j_call: TRBJ2-1
v_call: TRBV7-3

cdr3_nt: TGTGCCAGCAGCTTGAGAAAAGAGACCCAGTACTTC
cdr3_aa: CASSLRKETQYF
d_call: .
clone_size: .
j_call: TRBJ2-5
v_call: TRBV13

cdr3_nt: TGTGCCAGCAGCTTAGGAACGTACAGGTTCTATGGCTACACCTTC
cdr3_aa: CASSLGTYRFYGYTF
d_call: .
clone_size: .
j_call: TRBJ1-2
v_call: TRBV7-8

cdr3_nt: TGCGCCAGCAGCCAAGAGGTAATCGGGACAGGCGTAAATTCACCCCTCCACTTT
cdr3_aa: CASSQEVIGTGVNSPLHF
d_call: TRBD1
clone_size: few
j_call: TRBJ1-6
v_call: TRBV4-3

cdr3_nt: TGTGCCATTCAAGGTGGGACAGGGAATTCACCCCTCCACTTT
cdr3_aa: CAIQGGTGNSPLHF
d_call: TRBD1
clone_size: .
j_call: TRBJ1-6
v_call: TRBV10-3

cdr3_nt: TGCGCCAGCAGCCAAGAGGGGAACTACGAGCAGTACTTC
cdr3_aa: CASSQEGNYEQYF
d_call: .
clone_size: once
j_call: TRBJ2-7
v_call: TRBV4-1

cdr3_nt: TGCGCCAGCAGCTTACGACAGGGTCAAGACACCATATATTTT
cdr3_aa: CASSLRQGQDTIYF
d_call: TRBD1
clone_size: .
j_call: TRBJ1-3
v_call: TRBV5-1

cdr3_nt: TGTGCCAGCAGCCAAGAGGGTCGGGGGTACAATCAGCCCCAGCATTTT
cdr3_aa: CASSQEGRGYNQPQHF
d_call: .
clone_size: .
j_call: TRBJ1-5
v_call: TRBV3-1/TRBV3-2

cdr3_nt: TGTGCCTGGAGTGGGGCCAACGTCCTGACTTTC
cdr3_aa: CAWSGANVLTF
d_call: .
clone_size: .
j_call: TRBJ2-6
v_call: TRBV30

cdr3_nt: TGTGCCAGCAGTGAAGGTCATCAGCCCCAGCATTTT
cdr3_aa: CASSEGHQPQHF
d_call: .
clone_size: .
j_call: TRBJ1-5
v_call: TRBV6-1

cdr3_nt: TGTGCCAGCAGCTTATACCGGGACAGGGTTGAAAAACTGTTTTTT
cdr3_aa: CASSLYRDRVEKLFF
d_call: TRBD1
clone_size: .
j_call: TRBJ1-4
v_call: TRBV7-2

cdr3_nt: TGTGCCAGCAGCTTAGATGATGAGCAGTTCTTC
cdr3_aa: CASSLDDEQFF
d_call: .
clone_size: .
j_call: TRBJ2-1
v_call: TRBV7-9

cdr3_nt: TGTGCCAGCACCGCGGGTTCCATATACGAGCAGTACTTC
cdr3_aa: CASTAGSIYEQYF
d_call: .
clone_size: once
j_call: TRBJ2-7
v_call: TRBV28

cdr3_nt: TGTGCCAGCACCGTCCGGGGGGGCCCTAATGAAAAACTGTTTTTT
cdr3_aa: CASTVRGGPNEKLFF
d_call: .
clone_size: .
j_call: TRBJ1-4
v_call: TRBV2

cdr3_nt: TGTGCCAGCAGCACCGGATGGAACACTGAAGCTTTCTTT
cdr3_aa: CASSTGWNTEAFF
d_call: .
clone_size: .
j_call: TRBJ1-1
v_call: TRBV11-2

cdr3_nt: TGTGCCAGTAGTATAACGCATTTCGGATACAATGAGCAGTTCTTC
cdr3_aa: CASSITHFGYNEQFF
d_call: .
clone_size: once
j_call: TRBJ2-1
v_call: TRBV19

cdr3_nt: TGTGCCAGCAGCCAGGGGGGTTTTGACTACAATGAGCAGTTCTTC
cdr3_aa: CASSQGGFDYNEQFF
d_call: .
clone_size: .
j_call: TRBJ2-1
v_call: TRBV5-4

cdr3_nt: TGTGCCAGCAGCGTCGGGGGTAGCCTGGGTGAGCAGTTCTTC
cdr3_aa: CASSVGGSLGEQFF
d_call: .
clone_size: .
j_call: TRBJ2-1
v_call: TRBV7-2

cdr3_nt: TGTGCCAGCAGCCTACGCTTGGGACAGGGGAGTGAGCAGTTCTTC
cdr3_aa: CASSLRLGQGSEQFF
d_call: TRBD1
clone_size: .
j_call: TRBJ2-1
v_call: TRBV2

cdr3_nt: TGTGCCAGCAGCTTAAGGGGGGATCTCCTAGGCGAGCAGTACTTC
cdr3_aa: CASSLRGDLLGEQYF
d_call: .
clone_size: .
j_call: TRBJ2-7
v_call: TRBV7-9

cdr3_nt: TGTGCCAGCAGTGAAGGGGGCAGGGAAGGCTATGGCTACACCTTC
cdr3_aa: CASSEGGREGYGYTF
d_call: .
clone_size: .
j_call: TRBJ1-2
v_call: TRBV2

cdr3_nt: TGTGCCACCAGTGATTTGACTGCCGGTGGGGAGACCCAGTACTTC
cdr3_aa: CATSDLTAGGETQYF
d_call: .
clone_size: once
j_call: TRBJ2-5
v_call: TRBV24-1

cdr3_nt: TGTGCCAGCAGTGAATCAAAGGGGTTTAGCTCTGGGGCCAACGTCCTGACTTTC
cdr3_aa: CASSESKGFSSGANVLTF
d_call: .
clone_size: .
j_call: TRBJ2-6
v_call: TRBV25-1

cdr3_nt: TGTGCCAGCAGCGGCCTGGGGACTAGCGGGTCCAGTGAGCAGTTCTTC
cdr3_aa: CASSGLGTSGSSEQFF
d_call: TRBD2
clone_size: .
j_call: TRBJ2-1
v_call: TRBV9

cdr3_nt: TGCGCCAGCCGCTGGGGGGGTAGCACAGATACGCAGTATTTT
cdr3_aa: CASRWGGSTDTQYF
d_call: TRBD2
clone_size: .
j_call: TRBJ2-3
v_call: TRBV5-1

cdr3_nt: TGCGCCAGCAGCTCCGGTGGATACGAGCAGTACTTC
cdr3_aa: CASSSGGYEQYF
d_call: .
clone_size: .
j_call: TRBJ2-7
v_call: TRBV5-1

cdr3_nt: TGTGCCACCAGCAGAGTTACCGAAAGTAATTCACCCCTCCACTTT
cdr3_aa: CATSRVTESNSPLHF
d_call: .
clone_size: .
j_call: TRBJ1-6
v_call: TRBV15

cdr3_nt: TGTGCCTGGAGTAGCAGGGTGATCCAAGAGACCCAGTACTTC
cdr3_aa: CAWSSRVIQETQYF
d_call: .
clone_size: .
j_call: TRBJ2-5
v_call: TRBV30

cdr3_nt: TGTGCCAGCAGCCCGGGGACAGAAACCGGGGAGCTGTTTTTT
cdr3_aa: CASSPGTETGELFF
d_call: TRBD1
clone_size: .
j_call: TRBJ2-2
v_call: TRBV5-4

cdr3_nt: TGTGCCACTCGAGAAAGGGTAAACGATGAAGCTTTCTTT
cdr3_aa: CATRERVNDEAFF
d_call: .
clone_size: once
j_call: TRBJ1-1
v_call: TRBV12-3/TRBV12-4

cdr3_nt: TGTGCCAGCAGCCGGAACAGGGGGAACACTGAAGCTTTCTTT
cdr3_aa: CASSRNRGNTEAFF
d_call: TRBD1
clone_size: .
j_call: TRBJ1-1
v_call: TRBV4-2

cdr3_nt: TGTGCCAGCAGCGGCCGACTTGGCTCTGGAAACACCATATATTTT
cdr3_aa: CASSGRLGSGNTIYF
d_call: .
clone_size: .
j_call: TRBJ1-3
v_call: TRBV9

cdr3_nt: TGTGCCAGCAGCTTAGTACGGGAATCTGGGGACATTCAGTACTTC
cdr3_aa: CASSLVRESGDIQYF
d_call: .
clone_size: .
j_call: TRBJ2-4
v_call: TRBV7-2

cdr3_nt: TGTGCCAGCAGGCCCACTAGCTCACAGAGCTCCTACGAGCAGTACTTC
cdr3_aa: CASRPTSSQSSYEQYF
d_call: .
clone_size: .
j_call: TRBJ2-7
v_call: TRBV4-2

cdr3_nt: TGTGCCAGCAGCCTAGGTCCGGGCAATGGCTACACCTTC
cdr3_aa: CASSLGPGNGYTF
d_call: .
clone_size: .
j_call: TRBJ1-2
v_call: TRBV3-1/TRBV3-2

cdr3_nt: TGTGCCAGCAGCCCGACCGGGACAAGAGCCGGGGAGCTGTTTTTT
cdr3_aa: CASSPTGTRAGELFF
d_call: .
clone_size: .
j_call: TRBJ2-2
v_call: TRBV27

cdr3_nt: TGTGCCAGCAGCCAAAGACACATCATGAACACTGAAGCTTTCTTT
cdr3_aa: CASSQRHIMNTEAFF
d_call: .
clone_size: once
j_call: TRBJ1-1
v_call: TRBV5-6

cdr3_nt: TGCGCCAGCAGCCAAGACACTAGCGGGAGTCCAGATACGCAGTATTTT
cdr3_aa: CASSQDTSGSPDTQYF
d_call: TRBD2
clone_size: once
j_call: TRBJ2-3
v_call: TRBV4-3

cdr3_nt: TGTGCCAGCAGCCATGGAGACCCCCCGTACGAAAGGCCTCTCTCTGGGGCCAACGTCCTGACTTTC
cdr3_aa: CASSHGDPPYERPLSGANVLTF
d_call: .
clone_size: .
j_call: TRBJ2-6
v_call: TRBV21-1

cdr3_nt: TGTGCCAGCAGCGGTTTTGGTCAGCCCCAGCATTTT
cdr3_aa: CASSGFGQPQHF
d_call: .
clone_size: .
j_call: TRBJ1-5
v_call: TRBV5-6

cdr3_nt: TGTGCCAGCAGCTATGAAGCAGGGAGGTTTTATGGCTACACCTTC
cdr3_aa: CASSYEAGRFYGYTF
d_call: .
clone_size: .
j_call: TRBJ1-2
v_call: TRBV11-3

cdr3_nt: TGTGCCATCCCAGGGTCTAGCACAGATACGCAGTATTTT
cdr3_aa: CAIPGSSTDTQYF
d_call: .
clone_size: few
j_call: TRBJ2-3
v_call: TRBV10-3